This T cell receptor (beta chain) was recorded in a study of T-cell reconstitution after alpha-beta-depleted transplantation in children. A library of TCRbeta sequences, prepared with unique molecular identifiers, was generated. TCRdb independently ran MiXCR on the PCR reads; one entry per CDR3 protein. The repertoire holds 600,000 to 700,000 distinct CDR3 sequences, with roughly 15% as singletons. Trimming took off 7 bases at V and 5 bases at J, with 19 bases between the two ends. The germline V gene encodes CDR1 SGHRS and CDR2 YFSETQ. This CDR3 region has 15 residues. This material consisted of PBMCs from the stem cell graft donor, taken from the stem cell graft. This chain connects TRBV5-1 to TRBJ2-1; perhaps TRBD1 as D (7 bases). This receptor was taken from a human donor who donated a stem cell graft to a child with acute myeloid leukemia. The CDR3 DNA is TGCGCCAGCCACCCACAGCAGGGGGGACACAATGAGCAGTTCTTC. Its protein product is CASHPQQGGHNEQFF.